The clone carrying this T cell receptor beta chain was observed at least ten times. Antigen specificity is unknown. This record comes from a study of early T cells in non-severe SARS-CoV-2 infection. Overall study: Sequencing used unsorted whole-blood bulk RNA, so chains lack pairing. Regarding the study as a whole: VDJdb matching skewed toward anti-spike CD8 responses, missing private and CD4 specificities.

Germline-derived CDR1 and CDR2 are SGHAT and FQDESV (reference sequence). CDR3 length: 15 residues. The ends were cut back, 5 bases at V and 6 bases at J, with 18 bases in the middle. Individual cDNA molecules received unique molecular identifiers. A single record per CDR3 protein comes from TCRdb applying MiXCR to the 5' RACE reads. Of tens of thousands of distinct CDR3 sequences listed, over 9% are singletons. The gene calls are TRBV11-1 and TRBJ2-3; D possibly corresponds to TRBD2 (6 bases). The source of this sequence is an adult who was a healthcare worker with PCR-confirmed SARS-CoV-2 infection or an uninfected control (not recorded which). The material sequenced was whole blood, taken at baseline. The CDR3 spells CASSRLGILVDTQYF. The CDR3 coding sequence is TGTGCCAGCAGCCGACTAGGAATCCTTGTGGATACGCAGTATTTT.